The 21 T cell receptor beta chains below all came from one sample that was sequenced in a study of Graves' ophthalmopathy and Graves' hyperthyroidism. CDR3 regions of TCR beta were amplified from RNA transcripts. Investigators did first-round RT-PCR with HTBI primers, then second-round multiplex PCR. TCRdb processed the multiplex PCR reads anew with MiXCR; each CDR3 protein has one entry. The data show a few hundred thousand distinct CDR3 sequences, 15% to 20% seen once. Sequencing was carried out using peripheral blood. The receptors originated from a young woman with Graves' ophthalmopathy.

This clonotype came up many times. The rearrangement links TRBV20-1 to TRBJ1-6; a weak D match, TRBD1 (5 bases). The CDR3 consists of 14 residues. Germline lookup yields CDR1 DFQATT and CDR2 SNEGSKA (reference sequence). V lost 0 bases to trimming and J lost 7 bases, with 10 bases between them. CDR3 bases: TGCAGTGCTAGAGAAACAGGACCAAATTCACCCCTCCACTTT. It encodes CSARETGPNSPLHF.

About this clonotype: This could be a read error, since a much larger clone is one nucleotide away. The CDR3 loop is CVSSLVGTGSYNEQFF. The DNA of the CDR3 is TGCGTCAGCAGCTTGGTTGGGACAGGGTCCTACAATGAGCAGTTCTTC. The chain couples TRBV5-1 to TRBJ2-1; 9 positions match TRBD1. CDR3 length: 16 residues. Germline CDR1 reads SGHRS; CDR2 reads YFSETQ.

The rearrangement joins TRBV20-1 to TRBJ1-1; D is unresolved. Per the germline V gene, CDR1 is DFQATT and CDR2 is SNEGSKA (reference sequence). The CDR3 runs to 13 residues. Trimming removed 3 bases at V and 4 bases at J, with 12 bases between. CDR3 nucleotides: TGCAGTGCTAGTCTCACACGTAGCACTGAAGCTTTCTTT. The encoded protein is CSASLTRSTEAFF.

This chain joins TRBV4-3 and TRBJ1-1; 9 bases line up with TRBD1. The CDR3 consists of 17 residues. Germline trimming cut 1 base from V and 5 bases from J; bases unmatched to any gene: 11. The germline CDR1 and CDR2 sequences are LGHNA and YSLEER. The DNA of the CDR3 is TGCGCCAGCAGCCAAGGAGCCGCCGGACAGGGGAAAACTGAAGCTTTCTTT. It encodes CASSQGAAGQGKTEAFF.

The chain employs TRBV10-2 and TRBJ1-1; D is uncertain. In germline, CDR1 is WSHSY, CDR2 SAAADI. There are 15 residues in the CDR3. The V end was cut by 1 base, the J end by 2 bases, with 11 bases between. CDR3 region: CASSEFGSVNTEAFF. As DNA, the CDR3 is TGCGCCAGCAGTGAGTTCGGGTCGGTTAACACTGAAGCTTTCTTT.

Ten or more counts support this clonotype. This sequence joins TRBV5-4 and TRBJ1-5; unclear D gene. The V end was cut by 1 base, the J end by 4 bases, with 9 bases between. The CDR3 is 14 amino acids. In germline, CDR1 is SGHNT, CDR2 YYREEE (reference sequence). CDR3 sequence: CASSLRWGNQPQHF. As DNA, the CDR3 is TGTGCCAGCAGCTTGCGTTGGGGAAATCAGCCCCAGCATTTT.

This clonotype was detected many times. This chain joins TRBV29-1 and TRBJ2-5; D is ambiguous. V was pared by 4 bases and J by 1 base, with 13 bases between. Germline assignment: CDR1 SQVTM and CDR2 ANQGSEA. The CDR3 is 14 amino acids. CDR3 sequence (DNA): TGCAGCGTTGTCCGGGCGGTAGGCCAAGAGACCCAGTACTTC. Its translation is CSVVRAVGQETQYF.

This clonotype was counted at least ten times. The V and J genes are TRBV7-6 and TRBJ2-2, with D perhaps assigned TRBD1 or TRBD2 (6 bases each). The CDR3 extends over 16 amino acids. V shed 5 bases and J shed 6 bases, with 19 bases lying between them. Germline V lookup: CDR1 SGHVS, CDR2 FNYEAQ. CDR3 amino acids: CASSLSFGGLPGELFF. DNA of the CDR3: TGTGCCAGCAGCCTCTCTTTCGGGGGCTTGCCCGGGGAGCTGTTTTTT.

This clonotype was observed at least ten times. A much larger clone differs from this one at a single base, so this may be a read error. In DNA form, the CDR3 reads TGTGCCAGCAGCTTAACCCAAGACCCCTACGAGCAGTACTTC. Its protein product is CASSLTQDPYEQYF. V and J are TRBV11-3 and TRBJ2-7; no reliable D call. CDR1 and CDR2 (germline): SGHNT, YENEEA. V lost 2 bases and J lost 2, with 10 bases in between. This CDR3 comprises 14 residues.

V gene TRBV30 combines with J gene TRBJ2-7, with TRBD2 identical over 9 bases. The CDR3 covers 14 residues. Germline trimming cut 0 bases from V and 3 bases from J; bases unmatched to any gene: 3. Germline V gene data show CDR1 as GTSNPN and CDR2 as SVGIG (reference sequence). The CDR3 DNA follows: TGTGCCTGGAGTGTGGCTAGCGGGAACTACGAGCAGTACTTC. Translation: CAWSVASGNYEQYF.

There are many counts of this clonotype. The rearrangement joins TRBV20-1 to TRBJ2-4; D might be TRBD2 (6 bases). The germline CDR1 and CDR2 sequences are DFQATT and SNEGSKA (reference sequence). The CDR3 contains 12 residues. Trimming took 7 bases from V and 7 from J, leaving 14 bases between them. The CDR3 DNA sequence: TGCAGTGTTTCTGGTGGAGGGAACATTCAGTACTTC. Its protein product is CSVSGGGNIQYF.

This chain links TRBV6-1 with TRBJ2-2, with unresolved D. CDR1 and CDR2 from the germline V gene are MNHNS and SASEGT. The CDR3 runs 13 residues. V was clipped by 4 bases and J by 6 bases, with 9 bases between them. CDR3 DNA: TGTGCCAGCAGTGCCGTTGTGGCCGGGGAGCTGTTTTTT. Translating it yields CASSAVVAGELFF.

A single count supports this clonotype. The chain has TRBV30 and TRBJ2-7; TRBD1 matches at 11 bases. CDR3 length: 15 residues. Germline V gene data show CDR1 as GTSNPN and CDR2 as SVGIG (reference sequence). V was pared by 7 bases and J by 1 base, with 9 bases of the junction left unmatched. The CDR3 loop reads CASKGGDRGSYEQYF. The CDR3 coding sequence is TGTGCCTCGAAAGGAGGGGACAGGGGGTCCTACGAGCAGTACTTC.

This clonotype was detected ten times or more. The chain links TRBV19 to TRBJ1-5, with 10 bases identical to TRBD1. This CDR3 contains 20 residues. Per the germline V gene, CDR1 is LNHDA and CDR2 is SQIVND (reference sequence). The V gene end was trimmed by 4 bases and the J gene end by 0 bases; junction bases not matched to a gene: 15. The CDR3 protein is CASSKSGTGDLHYSNQPQHF. As DNA, the CDR3 is TGTGCCAGTAGTAAATCTGGGACAGGGGACCTCCATTATAGCAATCAGCCCCAGCATTTT. Filled out from reference TRBV19 and TRBJ1-5, the complete variable domain reads DGGITQSPKYLFRKEGQNVTLSCEQNLNHDAMYWYRQDPGQGLRLIYYSQIVNDFQKGDIAEGYSVSREKKESFPLTVTSAQKNPTAFYLCASSKSGTGDLHYSNQPQHFGDGTRLSIL.

This CDR3 reads CASSLPTSGRTPYEQYF. For the CDR3, the DNA is TGTGCCAGCAGTCTACCGACTAGCGGGAGGACTCCCTACGAGCAGTACTTC. The chain recombines TRBV28 with TRBJ2-7; 13 positions match TRBD2. Germline values: CDR1 MDHEN, CDR2 SYDVKM. V dropped 5 bases and J dropped 2; count of bases not matched to a gene: 9. The CDR3 runs to 17 residues.

In this sample, this clonotype turned up a few times. CDR3 nucleotide sequence: TGTGCCAGCAGTTTATTGACAGACGGGTATCAGCCCCAGCATTTT. Its translation: CASSLLTDGYQPQHF. V is TRBV28 and J is TRBJ1-5, with D tentatively TRBD1 (5 bases). The V gene lost 1 base and the J gene lost 5 bases, with 12 bases spanning the gap. Per the germline V gene, CDR1 is MDHEN and CDR2 is SYDVKM. This CDR3 has 15 amino acids. Full variable domain (outside the CDR3, taken from reference TRBV28 and TRBJ1-5): DVKVTQSSRYLVKRTGEKVFLECVQDMDHENMFWYRQDPGLGLRLIYFSYDVKMKEKGDIPEGYSVSREKKERFSLILESASTNQTSMYLCASSLLTDGYQPQHFGDGTRLSIL.

This clonotype showed up many times. The CDR3 DNA reads as TGTGCCAGCAGTTACTTGAGGACTAGCGGAGGTTCCTACGAGCAGTACTTC. It is translated as CASSYLRTSGGSYEQYF. This chain joins TRBV6-2 or TRBV6-3 and TRBJ2-7, with 10 positions matching TRBD2. This CDR3 region has 17 residues. The germline CDR1 and CDR2 sequences are MNHEY and SVGEGT. V shed 1 base and J 1 base; nucleotides not matched to a gene: 7.

This clonotype was recorded at least ten times. This sequence joins TRBV28 and TRBJ2-7, with D possibly being TRBD1 (6 bases). There are 13 residues in the CDR3. Germline V lookup: CDR1 MDHEN, CDR2 SYDVKM. The germline V and J ends were trimmed by 5 bases and 6 bases, with 14 bases remaining between them. The CDR3 DNA follows: TGTGCCAGCAGTATCAACAGGGATGGCGAGCAGTACTTC. Amino acid sequence: CASSINRDGEQYF. Using reference TRBV28 and TRBJ2-7 for the parts outside the CDR3, the full variable domain is DVKVTQSSRYLVKRTGEKVFLECVQDMDHENMFWYRQDPGLGLRLIYFSYDVKMKEKGDIPEGYSVSREKKERFSLILESASTNQTSMYLCASSINRDGEQYFGPGTRLTVT.

This clonotype showed up just once. The chain couples TRBV6-1 to TRBJ2-5; D tentatively reads TRBD1 or TRBD2 (5 bases each). V was cut by 5 bases and J by 3 bases, with 13 bases left in between. The CDR3 runs 14 residues. Per the germline V gene, CDR1 is MNHNS and CDR2 is SASEGT. CDR3 sequence reads: CASSTRQGEETQYF. The CDR3 DNA reads as TGTGCCAGCAGTACCCGGCAGGGAGAAGAGACCCAGTACTTC.

This clonotype was recorded many times. J is TRBJ1-5 and V is TRBV7-2; D call uncertain. Trimming took off 5 bases at V and 3 bases at J, with 17 bases between the two ends. The CDR3 spans 16 residues. From germline, CDR1 is SGHTA and CDR2 FQGNSA. The CDR3 loop is CASSPGPTRNNQPQHF. DNA of the CDR3: TGTGCCAGCAGCCCAGGCCCCACTCGAAACAATCAGCCCCAGCATTTT.

This sequence joins TRBV18 and TRBJ1-5; 12 nucleotides line up with TRBD1. The CDR3 runs 16 residues. Trimming at V came to 6 bases and at J to 4 bases, leaving 7 bases not matched to a gene. The germline CDR1 and CDR2 sequences are KGHSH and LQKENI. The CDR3 DNA sequence: TGTGCCAGCTCCGGGACAGGGGGCTCTAGGAATCAGCCCCAGCATTTT. Translated: CASSGTGGSRNQPQHF.